The 17 T cell receptor beta chains presented below share a single source sample, sequenced in a study of blood T cell repertoires in COVID-19. Only in-frame clones appear in the TCRdb table, and some are missing; sequencing was by immunoSEQ multiplex PCR. This sample has tens of thousands of clones, with roughly 80% found just once. The specimen sequenced was peripheral blood. These receptors all stem from a woman aged 60-75 years with acute or convalescent COVID-19.

The rearrangement uses TRBV15 and TRBJ1-2; no definite D call. CDR1 and CDR2 (germline): LNHNV, YYDKDF (reference sequence). The CDR3 loop spans 13 amino acids. V was cut by 0 bases and J by 6 bases, with 8 bases left in between. The CDR3 nucleotides read TGTGCCACCAGCAGAGACAGGATTCATGGCTACACCTTC. It encodes CATSRDRIHGYTF.

The chain joins TRBV12-5 to TRBJ2-7; 7 bases are shared with TRBD1. The CDR3 totals 14 residues. The germline gives CDR1 LGHNT, CDR2 FRNRAP. J lost 2 bases, V lost 6 bases, and 7 bases had no gene match. The CDR3 sequence is CASGARDSPYEQYF. CDR3 nucleotides: TGTGCTAGTGGAGCCCGGGACAGCCCCTACGAGCAGTACTTC.

The V and J genes are TRBV5-1 and TRBJ1-5; D is undetermined. Deletions cut 1 base from V and 5 bases from J, with 7 bases between. Germline V lookup: CDR1 SGHRS, CDR2 YFSETQ. The CDR3 length is 13 residues. The CDR3 DNA reads TGCGCCAGCAGCTTGACCCCAGATCAGCCCCAGCATTTT. This encodes CASSLTPDQPQHF.

V usage is TRBV6-2 or TRBV6-3 and J usage is TRBJ1-6; D gene uncertain. The V end was cut by 5 bases, the J end by 11 bases, with 13 bases between. The CDR3 covers 13 residues. Germline loops: CDR1 MNHEY, CDR2 SVGEGT. CDR3 sequence: CASSARLGAPLHF. In DNA form, the CDR3 reads TGTGCCAGCAGTGCTCGACTCGGGGCACCCCTCCACTTT.

V gene TRBV30 combines with J gene TRBJ2-5; D is perhaps TRBD1 (6 bases). Germline values: CDR1 GTSNPN, CDR2 SVGIG (reference sequence). This CDR3 is 15 amino acids long. V shed 3 bases and J shed 5 bases, with 19 bases lying between them. CDR3 coding DNA: TGTGCCTGGAGCGCAAACTCAGGGGCGGGCGAGACCCAGTACTTC. The encoded protein is CAWSANSGAGETQYF.

This chain connects TRBV6-5 to TRBJ2-4, with 9 nucleotides matching TRBD1. The CDR3 sequence is 15 residues long. The V gene end was trimmed by 6 bases and the J gene end by 7 bases; junction bases not matched to a gene: 10. Germline assignment: CDR1 MNHEY and CDR2 SVGAGI. Here the CDR3 reads CASRAGTGNTNIQYF. CDR3 DNA sequence: TGTGCCAGCAGGGCCGGGACAGGGAACACGAACATTCAGTACTTC.

The rearrangement uses TRBV5-1 and TRBJ2-2, with 7 bases that match TRBD1. This CDR3 comprises 15 residues. With 2 bases clipped from V and 1 base from J, the junction kept 2 bases outside the gene matches. CDR1 is SGHRS, CDR2 YFSETQ, per germline. CDR3 coding DNA: TGCGCCAGCAGCTTAGGGGGCTTGAACACCGGGGAGCTGTTTTTT. It is translated as CASSLGGLNTGELFF.

The genes are TRBV30 and TRBJ1-6, with D unresolved. Germline V CDR1 and CDR2: GTSNPN, SVGIG (reference sequence). This CDR3 contains 13 residues. V lost 6 bases and J 7 bases, leaving 13 bases between the germline ends. The CDR3 is CACPKRGNSPLHF. The DNA for the CDR3 is TGTGCCTGCCCCAAGAGAGGAAATTCACCCCTCCACTTT.

CDR3 bases: TGTGCCAGCAGCGGCGTTTTAGTAAGACAGAAGTATAGCAATCAGCCCCAGCATTTT. This translates into CASSGVLVRQKYSNQPQHF. The V and J genes are TRBV21-1 and TRBJ1-5; the D call in the table, TRBD1, was not verified against the DNA. TRBV21-1 is a documented pseudogene. This CDR3 region has 19 residues.

J is TRBJ1-1 and V is TRBV28, with 11 bases identical to TRBD1. Trimming cost V 5 bases and J 1 base; bases outside gene matches: 9. CDR1 is MDHEN, CDR2 SYDVKM, per germline. The CDR3 totals 17 residues. DNA of the CDR3: TGTGCCAGCAGTAATTCGTTAGGGACAGGGGGGAACACTGAAGCTTTCTTT. This gives the protein CASSNSLGTGGNTEAFF.

This clone has just one count. This chain links TRBV5-1 with TRBJ2-5; tentatively, D is TRBD2 (5 bases). The CDR3 spans 16 residues. Germline V lookup: CDR1 SGHRS, CDR2 YFSETQ. Trimming left V 4 bases short and J 5 bases short, with 21 bases between. CDR3 nucleotides: TGCGCCAGCAGCCCACTCCGCCAGGCCATAGCGGAGACCCAGTACTTC. Its protein is CASSPLRQAIAETQYF.

The table lists this clone with a few counts. The V and J genes are TRBV2 and TRBJ1-6; D is unclear. Per the germline V gene, CDR1 is SNHLY and CDR2 is FYNNEI. This CDR3 has 14 amino acids. V was pared by 3 bases and J by 8 bases, with 11 bases between. In DNA form, the CDR3 reads TGTGCCAGCAGTGAGCAGAAATTCTATTCACCCCTCCACTTT. Protein product: CASSEQKFYSPLHF.

The chain couples TRBV5-1 to TRBJ1-1; D unresolved. CDR1 and CDR2 (germline): SGHRS, YFSETQ. Deletions cut 0 bases from V and 0 bases from J, with 18 bases between. The CDR3 is 18 residues long. This chain's CDR3 is CASSLASVLHPMNTEAFF. For the CDR3, the DNA is TGCGCCAGCAGCTTGGCCTCGGTTCTTCACCCCATGAACACTGAAGCTTTCTTT.

The chain recombines TRBV5-4 with TRBJ1-1, with a possible D match to TRBD1 (6 bases). The germline V and J ends were trimmed by 4 bases and 0 bases, with 19 bases remaining between them. This CDR3 is 17 amino acids long. The V gene's germline CDR1 is SGHNT and CDR2 YYREEE (reference sequence). The CDR3 spells CASSQRVRTELNTEAFF. The CDR3 DNA reads TGTGCCAGCAGCCAGAGGGTCAGGACAGAGCTGAACACTGAAGCTTTCTTT.

The chain combines TRBV6-4 with TRBJ2-1; 10 bases align to TRBD2. The CDR3 is 14 residues long. The germline V gene encodes CDR1 MRHNA and CDR2 SNTAGT. The J segment lost 6 bases and the V segment lost 4 bases, leaving 3 bases of the junction unmatched. The CDR3 here is CASSATSGFNEQFF. CDR3 nucleotides: TGTGCCAGCAGTGCGACTAGCGGGTTCAATGAGCAGTTCTTC.

V usage is TRBV7-8 and J usage is TRBJ1-5; TRBD1 aligns across 7 bases. With V trimmed by 5 bases and J by 4 bases, 8 bases remained unmatched. CDR3 length equals 15 residues. CDR1 is SGHVS and CDR2 is FQNEAQ in the germline V gene. CDR3 sequence (DNA): TGTGCCAGCAGCAGGACACAGGGGAGGAATCAGCCCCAGCATTTT. It is translated as CASSRTQGRNQPQHF.

This chain connects TRBV30 to TRBJ2-2; D might be TRBD2 (6 bases). The V gene's germline CDR1 is GTSNPN and CDR2 SVGIG (reference sequence). Trimming took off 2 bases at V and 6 bases at J, with 19 bases between the two ends. The CDR3 has 16 residues. CDR3 region: CAWSYLAAPTAGELFF. CDR3 nucleotide sequence: TGTGCCTGGAGTTACTTAGCGGCGCCGACCGCCGGGGAGCTGTTTTTT.